The next 11 T cell receptor beta chains were all read from a single sample in a study of identical twins. Each CDR3 protein is one row after TCRdb ran MiXCR on the 5' RACE reads. The sample gives 430,000 or so distinct CDR3 sequences, approximately 25% of which show up once; roughly 3% is in the top ten. These data also featured in a second study, about T cells expressing NK-cell markers.

Sequencing used CD4+ T cells sorted from blood. The source of these receptors is a woman aged 18-29 years in good health.

This clonotype was seen a single time. A much larger clone is a single base away; this may be a read error. CDR3 in amino acids: CATSDGGRSVGELFF. In DNA, the CDR3 is TGTGCCACCAGTGATGGCGGGAGATCTGTCGGGGAGCTGTTTTTT. V and J are TRBV24-1 and TRBJ2-2; 7 nucleotides align to TRBD2. Per the germline V gene, CDR1 is KGHDR and CDR2 is SFDVKD. This CDR3 is built from 15 residues. The V segment lost 3 bases and the J segment 7 bases; nucleotides outside the gene matches: 7.

The gene calls are TRBV5-6 and TRBJ2-1, with TRBD2 identical over 11 bases. Per germline, CDR1 SGHDT and CDR2 YYEEEE. This CDR3 has 19 residues. With V trimmed by 4 bases and J by 0 bases, 12 bases remained unmatched. CDR3 loop: CASSPKKISGRDSYNEQFF. The DNA of the CDR3 is TGTGCCAGCAGCCCGAAGAAGATTAGCGGGAGGGACTCCTACAATGAGCAGTTCTTC.

This clonotype came up a few times. The chain joins TRBV5-1 to TRBJ2-2; 8 bases are shared with TRBD1. The CDR3 sequence is 13 residues long. Per germline, CDR1 SGHRS and CDR2 YFSETQ. V lost 4 bases, J lost 7 bases, and 3 bases stayed unmatched. CDR3 nucleotides: TGCGCCAGCAGCGTGGACAGGGTCGGGGAGCTGTTTTTT. This sequence encodes CASSVDRVGELFF. Based on the CDR3 plus reference TRBV5-1 and TRBJ2-2, the full variable domain is KAGVTQTPRYLIKTRGQQVTLSCSPISGHRSVSWYQQTPGQGLQFLFEYFSETQRNKGNFPGRFSGRQFSNSRSEMNVSTLELGDSALYLCASSVDRVGELFFGEGSRLTVL.

V usage is TRBV30 and J usage is TRBJ1-3; 9 nucleotides match TRBD1. Germline-derived CDR1 and CDR2 are GTSNPN and SVGIG (reference sequence). This CDR3 spans 14 amino acids. V dropped 2 bases and J dropped 4; count of bases not matched to a gene: 3. For the CDR3, the DNA is TGTGCCTGGAGTCCCGGACAGGGGGGAAACACCATATATTTT. This sequence encodes CAWSPGQGGNTIYF.

There are a few counts of this clonotype. J is TRBJ1-1 and V is TRBV11-2; weak D call: TRBD1 (6 bases). The CDR3 runs 14 residues. Germline V CDR1 and CDR2: SGHAT, FQNNGV. Trimming left V 8 bases short and J 4 bases short, with 17 bases between. Here the CDR3 DNA reads TGTGCCAGCCTAGTCGGGGGCGGGGTCACTGAAGCTTTCTTT. It specifies CASLVGGGVTEAFF.

This chain connects TRBV6-5 to TRBJ1-3; D is possibly TRBD1 (5 bases). CDR3 size: 14 residues. Trimming stripped 0 bases from V and 8 bases from J, with 11 bases between. The V gene's germline CDR1 is MNHEY and CDR2 SVGAGI. CDR3 bases: TGTGCCAGCAGTTACTCCCAGGGTGTGGACACCATATATTTT. It codes for CASSYSQGVDTIYF.

This clonotype was observed a handful of times. This chain uses TRBV2 with TRBJ2-1; 8 bases map to TRBD1. V gave up 11 bases and J gave up 4 bases; unmatched junction bases: 16. Germline values: CDR1 SNHLY, CDR2 FYNNEI. The CDR3 spans 16 residues. In DNA form, the CDR3 reads TGTGCCTCAAGTCGGACCAGGGGGCGGACTTACAATGAGCAGTTCTTC. As protein: CASSRTRGRTYNEQFF.

The rearrangement links TRBV5-6 to TRBJ1-2; D unclear. CDR1 SGHDT and CDR2 YYEEEE come from the germline V gene. The CDR3 spans 16 residues. V was shortened by 0 bases and J by 4 bases, with 16 bases between the two germline ends. Here the CDR3 reads CASSLVALTRGYGYTF. The CDR3 nucleotides are TGTGCCAGCAGCTTGGTTGCGCTGACACGGGGCTATGGCTACACCTTC.

The chain carries TRBV20-1 and TRBJ2-1; TRBD2 matches 10 bases. The germline gives CDR1 DFQATT, CDR2 SNEGSKA (reference sequence). Trimming cost V 3 bases and J 5 bases; bases outside gene matches: 7. CDR3 size: 15 residues. CDR3 sequence: CSARSSGGANNEQFF. DNA for the CDR3: TGCAGTGCTAGGTCCAGCGGGGGGGCCAACAATGAGCAGTTCTTC.

The rearrangement links TRBV5-1 to TRBJ2-7; TRBD1 agrees at 9 bases. CDR1 is SGHRS, CDR2 YFSETQ, per germline. With V trimmed by 5 bases and J by 11 bases, 14 bases remained unmatched. CDR3 length equals 14 residues. This CDR3 is CASRYRDRANSKYF. The CDR3 coding sequence is TGCGCCAGCAGATACCGGGACAGGGCCAACTCTAAGTACTTC.

This clonotype showed up just once. The chain combines TRBV14 with TRBJ2-1; a possible D gene is TRBD2 (6 bases). The V gene lost 4 bases and the J gene lost 4 bases, with 23 bases spanning the gap. Germline-derived CDR1 and CDR2 are SGHDN and FVKESK. The CDR3 is 18 residues long. The CDR3 DNA follows: TGTGCCAGCAGCCCGAACGGGGGTGACGGACGGATTTACAATGAGCAGTTCTTC. Translation: CASSPNGGDGRIYNEQFF.